Presented here are 16 T cell receptor beta chains from one specimen sequenced in a study of blood T cell repertoires in COVID-19. Here immunoSEQ multiplex PCR was the method, and the copy in TCRdb shows in-frame clones only, minus some. Of about 190,000 clones listed, roughly 83% are singletons. The sequencing sample was made of PBMCs or T cells enriched from blood (not recorded which). The receptor set was obtained from a woman aged 25 to 39 who had recovered from COVID-19.

In this sample, this clone turned up a few times. The V call is TRBV6-5, the J call TRBJ2-5; 7 positions agree with TRBD1. The germline gives CDR1 MNHEY, CDR2 SVGAGI. This CDR3 has 14 amino acids. V lost 5 bases, J lost 4 bases, and 7 bases stayed unmatched. The CDR3 DNA follows: TGTGCCAGCAGTCGACAGGGTGGAGTAGAGACCCAGTACTTC. Translating gives CASSRQGGVETQYF.

The V and J genes are TRBV28 and TRBJ1-2; 8 positions agree with TRBD1. The V and J ends lost 5 bases and 3 bases, in that order; junction bases with no gene match: 8. CDR3 length equals 15 residues. CDR1 is MDHEN and CDR2 is SYDVKM in the germline V gene. CDR3 in DNA: TGTGCCAGCAGTATGGGACAGGTCTTTTACTATGGCTACACCTTC. This sequence encodes CASSMGQVFYYGYTF.

The chain combines TRBV12-3 or TRBV12-4 with TRBJ2-2; the match to TRBD1 covers 7 bases. Trimming cost V 10 bases and J 5 bases; bases outside gene matches: 7. This CDR3 is built from 13 residues. In DNA, the CDR3 is TGTGCCACCGCGACAGGGTTAACCGGGGAGCTGTTTTTT. Translated: CATATGLTGELFF.

For this clone: In the same sample, other DNA sequences code for this CDR3. V and J are TRBV18 and TRBJ1-1, with 8 bases lining up with TRBD1. The germline V gene encodes CDR1 KGHSH and CDR2 LQKENI. V dropped 3 bases and J dropped 2; count of bases not matched to a gene: 2. This CDR3 contains 14 residues. The CDR3 bases are TGTGCCAGCTCACCCGACAGGGGAAACACTGAAGCTTTCTTT. Amino acid sequence: CASSPDRGNTEAFF.

J is TRBJ1-5 and V is TRBV7-2; 9 bases agree with TRBD1. The CDR3 extends over 13 amino acids. Trimming at V came to 8 bases and at J to 7 bases, leaving 6 bases not matched to a gene. Germline V gene sequence: CDR1 SGHTA, CDR2 FQGNSA. In DNA, the CDR3 is TGTGCCAGCGGGGACAGGGCAGGGCAGCCCCAGCATTTT. Protein product: CASGDRAGQPQHF.

The chain's CDR3 is CAWSSIGAEAQKLFF. In DNA, the CDR3 is TGTGCCTGGAGTAGCATAGGGGCTGAAGCTCAAAAACTGTTTTTT. This rearrangement joins TRBV30 to TRBJ1-4; D possibly corresponds to TRBD1 (5 bases). CDR1 GTSNPN and CDR2 SVGIG come from the germline V gene (reference sequence). CDR3 length: 15 amino acids. V shed 2 bases and J shed 9 bases, with 19 bases lying between them.

The CDR3, as DNA: TGTGCCAGCAGCTTAAGGGGCTTTGGGCAGGGGTCTGAAGCTTTCTTT. Residues: CASSLRGFGQGSEAFF. V and J are TRBV7-2 and TRBJ1-1; TRBD1 might be the D (6 bases). The germline gives CDR1 SGHTA, CDR2 FQGNSA. The CDR3 covers 16 residues. The V end was cut by 2 bases, the J end by 6 bases, with 19 bases between.

This clone has only a few counts. The rearrangement joins TRBV24-1 to TRBJ2-7, with no clear D. The germline CDR1 and CDR2 sequences are KGHDR and SFDVKD. Trimming removed 3 bases from V and 4 bases from J, with 12 bases in between. CDR3 length: 14 residues. CDR3: CATSDGLPTYEQYF. The CDR3 DNA is TGTGCCACCAGTGATGGGCTACCAACGTACGAGCAGTACTTC.

This clone occurred once. The chain is built from TRBV5-1 and TRBJ2-3; TRBD2 matches at 8 bases. Germline V gene data show CDR1 as SGHRS and CDR2 as YFSETQ. The CDR3 contains 16 residues. V lost 4 bases, J lost 4 bases, and 11 bases stayed unmatched. CDR3: CASSPGLAGRSDTQYF. In DNA form, the CDR3 reads TGCGCCAGCAGCCCCGGATTAGCGGGGCGGTCAGATACGCAGTATTTT.

This sequence joins TRBV10-3 and TRBJ2-7, with 9 nucleotides matching TRBD2. This CDR3 comprises 12 residues. The J segment lost 5 bases and the V segment lost 8 bases, leaving 4 bases of the junction unmatched. Germline V gene lookup returns CDR1 ENHRY and CDR2 SYGVKD. CDR3 sequence: CAIWGGRDEQYF. CDR3 DNA sequence: TGTGCCATCTGGGGCGGGAGGGACGAGCAGTACTTC.

The chain combines TRBV5-1 with TRBJ2-3; 7 bases agree with TRBD2. Germline lookup yields CDR1 SGHRS and CDR2 YFSETQ. The length of the CDR3 is 14 residues. V gave up 4 bases and J gave up 4 bases; unmatched junction bases: 6. CDR3 sequence: CASSRGLGPDTQYF. The CDR3 DNA reads as TGCGCCAGCAGCCGTGGACTAGGCCCAGATACGCAGTATTTT.

This chain links TRBV30 with TRBJ1-5; D gene uncertain. The CDR3 is 16 residues long. V gave up 1 base and J gave up 1 base, with 14 bases separating them. CDR1 GTSNPN and CDR2 SVGIG come from the germline V gene (reference sequence). The CDR3, as DNA: TGTGCCTGGAGTGGCGGACTGCCCCGGAGCAATCAGCCCCAGCATTTT. Amino acid sequence: CAWSGGLPRSNQPQHF.

The genes are TRBV10-3 and TRBJ2-3; D perhaps matches TRBD2 (6 bases). With 4 bases removed from V and 4 bases from J, the gap between germline ends came to 18 bases. Germline CDR1 is ENHRY and CDR2 is SYGVKD. This CDR3 spans 16 amino acids. The CDR3: CAISGGRAGPADTQYF. The CDR3 DNA reads as TGTGCCATCAGTGGGGGCCGGGCGGGGCCGGCAGATACGCAGTATTTT.

The chain employs TRBV7-2 and TRBJ1-3; TRBD1 might be the D (5 bases). This CDR3 spans 14 amino acids. CDR1 is SGHTA, CDR2 FQGNSA, per germline. V lost 4 bases, J lost 7 bases, and 14 bases lay in between. CDR3 loop: CASSSGLGGNTIYF. CDR3 coding DNA: TGTGCCAGCAGCTCAGGCCTGGGGGGGAACACCATATATTTT.

The rearrangement uses TRBV6-5 and TRBJ1-6; 12 bases line up with TRBD1. Losses at the gene ends were 6 bases for V and 8 bases for J; bases not matched to a gene: 5. Looked up from germline, CDR1 is MNHEY and CDR2 is SVGAGI. The CDR3 spans 15 residues. CDR3 sequence (DNA): TGTGCCAGCAGACCCGGGACAGGGGGCGATTCACCCCTCCACTTT. This sequence encodes CASRPGTGGDSPLHF.

The chain combines TRBV5-1 with TRBJ2-2, with 9 bases matching TRBD1. The CDR3 is made up of 16 amino acids. V was pared by 2 bases and J by 4 bases, with 6 bases of the junction left unmatched. The germline V gene encodes CDR1 SGHRS and CDR2 YFSETQ. In nucleotides, the CDR3 is TGCGCCAGCAGCTTAATCACAGGGGGCCCCACCGGGGAGCTGTTTTTT. Its translation is CASSLITGGPTGELFF.